This T cell receptor beta chain was identified during a study of blood T cell repertoires in COVID-19. For the study at large: Spain, Italy and the United States supplied samples that represented acute and convalescent COVID-19. Sources were T cells, B-cell-depleted T cells, or PBMCs; the material itself was cDNA or gDNA.

Assay used: immunoSEQ multiplex PCR; TCRdb lists only in-frame clones, some missing. The sample records 250,000 to 350,000 clones, roughly 90% being singletons. V shed 8 bases, J shed 8 bases, and the junction held 9 bases outside the gene matches. CDR3 size: 14 residues. Germline assignment: CDR1 LNHDA and CDR2 SQIVND (reference sequence). The TCR originated in a woman between 45 and 65 years old who had recovered from COVID-19. This chain uses TRBV19 with TRBJ1-6; 7 positions agree with TRBD1. The sequenced sample consisted of peripheral blood. CDR3 sequence (DNA): TGTGCCAGTGGCGCGGACAGGCCTTATTCACCCCTCCACTTT. Translating it yields CASGADRPYSPLHF.